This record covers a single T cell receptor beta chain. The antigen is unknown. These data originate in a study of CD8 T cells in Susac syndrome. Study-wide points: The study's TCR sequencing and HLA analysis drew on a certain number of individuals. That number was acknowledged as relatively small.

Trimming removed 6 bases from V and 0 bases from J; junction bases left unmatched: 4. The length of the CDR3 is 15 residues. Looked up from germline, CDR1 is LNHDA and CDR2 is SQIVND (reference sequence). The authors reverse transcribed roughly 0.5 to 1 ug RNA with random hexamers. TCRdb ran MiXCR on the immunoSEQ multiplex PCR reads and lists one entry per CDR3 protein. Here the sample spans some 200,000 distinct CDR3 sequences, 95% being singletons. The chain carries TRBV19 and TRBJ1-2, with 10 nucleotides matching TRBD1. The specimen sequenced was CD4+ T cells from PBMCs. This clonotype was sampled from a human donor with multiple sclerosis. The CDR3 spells CASRGTGEANYGYTF. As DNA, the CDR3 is TGTGCCAGTAGGGGGACAGGGGAAGCTAACTATGGCTACACCTTC.